The 10 T cell receptor beta chains given below trace back to one sample, sequenced in a study of graft-versus-host responses after intestinal transplantation. The repertoire was sequenced with immunoSEQ multiplex PCR; TCRdb's copy has only in-frame clones and lacks some. The table includes approximately 12,000 clones, under 80% detected once. Grafts had their tissue processed, releasing intraepithelial and lamina propria lymphocytes. Specimen: ileum tissue, collected 23 days after intestinal transplant. The receptors were gathered from a human patient who received an intestinal transplant, so some T cells may come from the graft donor.

CDR3 amino acids: CASHDREVYQPQHF. The CDR3 DNA is TGTGCCAGTCACGACAGGGAAGTTTATCAGCCCCAGCATTTT. V gene TRBV19 combines with J gene TRBJ1-5; 7 positions match TRBD1. J was trimmed by 5 bases and V by 8 bases; bases with no gene match: 9. Germline CDR1 and CDR2: LNHDA and SQIVND (reference sequence). The CDR3 covers 14 residues.

The J gene is TRBJ2-7, the V gene TRBV15, with 10 bases fitting TRBD1. The CDR3 extends over 15 amino acids. Germline CDR1 is LNHNV and CDR2 is YYDKDF (reference sequence). With 0 bases clipped from V and 10 bases from J, the junction kept 9 bases outside the gene matches. The CDR3 here is CATSRDPGTGAVQYF. The CDR3 DNA follows: TGTGCCACCAGCAGAGATCCCGGGACAGGGGCAGTACAGTACTTC.

V usage is TRBV6-5 and J usage is TRBJ1-1; D ambiguous. In germline, CDR1 is MNHEY, CDR2 SVGAGI. Trimming stripped 8 bases from V and 5 bases from J, with 9 bases between. The CDR3 is 11 residues long. CDR3 in DNA: TGTGCCAGCTCACGAGGGACTGAAGCTTTCTTT. It yields the protein CASSRGTEAFF.

The rearrangement links TRBV4-1 to TRBJ2-1; 7 bases match TRBD2. Germline CDR1 MGHRA, CDR2 YSYEKL. Trimming took 0 bases from V and 3 from J; bases not matched to a gene: 11. This CDR3 is 18 amino acids long. In DNA, the CDR3 is TGCGCCAGCAGCCAAGAGAGGTCTTTGTCTAGCGGCTACAATGAGCAGTTCTTC. Translated: CASSQERSLSSGYNEQFF.

The chain employs TRBV5-6 and TRBJ2-1, with a weak D call TRBD1 (6 bases). The CDR3 runs to 15 residues. Germline lookup yields CDR1 SGHDT and CDR2 YYEEEE. Trimming shortened V by 2 bases and J by 4 bases, and 13 bases separated the two germline ends. The CDR3, as DNA: TGTGCCAGCAGCTTTGGGGGACAACTATACAATGAGCAGTTCTTC. Protein: CASSFGGQLYNEQFF.

DNA of the CDR3: TGCGCCAGCAGCCAAGTTAGGGGGAACACTGAAGCTTTCTTT. This gives the protein CASSQVRGNTEAFF. The chain combines TRBV4-1 with TRBJ1-1; tentatively, D is TRBD1 (5 bases). Trimming stripped 1 base from V and 1 base from J, with 7 bases between. The germline V gene encodes CDR1 MGHRA and CDR2 YSYEKL. The CDR3 runs to 14 residues.

This clone was observed a handful of times. J is TRBJ2-5 and V is TRBV28; D uncertain. Germline CDR1 reads MDHEN; CDR2 reads SYDVKM. Trimming took 8 bases from V and 2 from J, leaving 15 bases between them. The CDR3 contains 14 residues. The CDR3 nucleotides read TGTGCCAGCCTGCGCCGATTGGGTCAAGAGACCCAGTACTTC. This translates into CASLRRLGQETQYF.

This clone has only one observation. The chain recombines TRBV13 with TRBJ2-7; 7 nucleotides line up with TRBD1. The trim removed 5 bases at V and 3 bases at J, leaving 7 bases unmatched. In germline, CDR1 is PRHDT, CDR2 FYEKMQ (reference sequence). The CDR3 loop spans 14 amino acids. This chain's CDR3 is CASSQDRDYYEQYF. For the CDR3, the DNA is TGTGCCAGCAGCCAAGACAGGGATTACTACGAGCAGTACTTC.

The V gene is TRBV11-2, the J gene TRBJ2-1; tentative D call: TRBD2 (5 bases). V was clipped by 8 bases and J by 8 bases, with 22 bases between them. From germline, CDR1 is SGHAT and CDR2 FQNNGV. The CDR3 consists of 15 residues. The CDR3 loop is CASALNGIASDEQFF. CDR3 coding DNA: TGTGCCAGCGCACTCAATGGGATAGCGTCTGATGAGCAGTTCTTC. The full variable domain, with the rest looked up from reference TRBV11-2 and TRBJ2-1, is EAGVAQSPRYKIIEKRQSVAFWCNPISGHATLYWYQQILGQGPKLLIQFQNNGVVDDSQLPKDRFSAERLKGVDSTLKIQPAKLEDSAVYLCASALNGIASDEQFFGPGTRLTVL.

This clone occurred a few times. The chain couples TRBV7-9 to TRBJ2-5; D uncertain. V was pared by 5 bases and J by 0 bases, with 7 bases between. Germline V gene lookup returns CDR1 SEHNR and CDR2 FQNEAQ (reference sequence). This CDR3 has 13 residues. The CDR3: CASSRPYQETQYF. CDR3 sequence (DNA): TGTGCCAGCAGCCGTCCGTACCAAGAGACCCAGTACTTC.